The 14 T cell receptor beta chains below all came from one sample that was sequenced in a study of blood T cell repertoires in COVID-19. Repertoires were generated with immunoSEQ multiplex PCR, while TCRdb's copy carries only in-frame clones and drops some. The table has 210,000 or so clones, roughly nine tenths seen once; the top ten hold around 1.2%. Sequencing used peripheral blood. These receptors all stem from a man between 25 and 39 years old with acute or convalescent COVID-19.

This clone was recorded only once. The CDR3 loop reads CASWGGLSYEQYF. CDR3 coding DNA: TGTGCCTCCTGGGGGGGCCTCTCCTACGAGCAGTACTTC. This chain connects TRBV30 to TRBJ2-7, with a tentative D call TRBD2 (7 bases). Between the trimmed V and J ends, which lost 7 bases and 0 bases, there was a span of 13 bases. The CDR3 has 13 amino acids. Germline assignment: CDR1 GTSNPN and CDR2 SVGIG (reference sequence).

The V call is TRBV5-1, the J call TRBJ1-4; 7 bases are a match to TRBD1. The ends lost 8 bases at V and 8 bases at J; junction bases unmatched: 12. Looked up from germline, CDR1 is SGHRS and CDR2 is YFSETQ. The CDR3 extends over 14 amino acids. DNA for the CDR3: TGCGCCAGTACCCGGGACAGTAAAGAAGAAAAACTGTTTTTT. Its protein is CASTRDSKEEKLFF.

The V and J genes are TRBV5-4 and TRBJ2-6; perhaps TRBD2 as D (6 bases). Trimming removed 4 bases from V and 0 bases from J, with 11 bases in between. The CDR3 extends over 16 amino acids. The V gene's germline CDR1 is SGHNT and CDR2 YYREEE (reference sequence). CDR3 sequence (DNA): TGTGCCAGCAGCGCGGGACGGTTCTCTGGGGCCAACGTCCTGACTTTC. Protein sequence: CASSAGRFSGANVLTF.

This chain links TRBV18 with TRBJ2-7; the match to TRBD2 covers 10 bases. Germline V gene data show CDR1 as KGHSH and CDR2 as LQKENI. V shed 0 bases and J 5 bases; nucleotides not matched to a gene: 1. This CDR3 contains 14 residues. The CDR3 region is CASSPPGLAHEQYF. The CDR3, as DNA: TGTGCCAGCTCACCACCGGGACTAGCGCACGAGCAGTACTTC.

This clone was counted a single time. This chain links TRBV21-1 with TRBJ1-3. TRBV21-1 is deemed a pseudogene. The CDR3 is 16 amino acids. DNA of the CDR3: TGTGCCAGCACCCCACTACGGAGGTCAGTCGGAAACACCATATATTTT. Protein product: CASTPLRRSVGNTIYF.

The chain links TRBV4-2 to TRBJ2-3; 7 bases align to TRBD2. V shed 6 bases and J 0 bases; nucleotides not matched to a gene: 9. Per germline, CDR1 LGHNA and CDR2 YNFKEQ. The CDR3 is 16 amino acids. CDR3 amino acids: CASSYRLAASTDTQYF. DNA for the CDR3: TGTGCCAGCAGTTATCGGCTAGCGGCTAGCACAGATACGCAGTATTTT.

The chain links TRBV20-1 to TRBJ1-2; 7 positions match TRBD1. Germline V lookup: CDR1 DFQATT, CDR2 SNEGSKA (reference sequence). Germline trimming cut 6 bases from V and 7 bases from J; bases unmatched to any gene: 5. The CDR3 covers 11 residues. The CDR3 coding sequence is TGCAGTGCCCTGGGACAGCTTGGCTACACCTTC. Translation gives CSALGQLGYTF.

The chain is built from TRBV3-1 (or the pseudogene TRBV3-2) and TRBJ2-2; possible D gene TRBD2, 5 bases. Germline values: CDR1 LGHDT, CDR2 YNNKEL (reference sequence). V lost 4 bases, J lost 6 bases, and 9 bases lay in between. The CDR3 has 13 residues. The CDR3 DNA reads as TGTGCCAGCAGCCGTTTAGCGTCCGGGGAGCTGTTTTTT. Amino acid sequence: CASSRLASGELFF.

The sample holds one count of this clone. The rearrangement uses TRBV10-1 and TRBJ2-1; 12 bases are shared with TRBD2. The CDR3 loop spans 18 amino acids. V lost 2 bases and J lost 8; bases outside the gene matches: 13. CDR1 is WNHNN, CDR2 SYGVQD, per germline (reference sequence). The CDR3 spells CASSERQLAGGPLDEQFF. CDR3 coding DNA: TGCGCCAGCAGTGAGCGTCAACTAGCGGGGGGACCGCTGGATGAGCAGTTCTTC.

J is TRBJ1-5 and V is TRBV4-2, with D possibly matching TRBD1 (6 bases). The germline CDR1 and CDR2 sequences are LGHNA and YNFKEQ. V was trimmed by 0 bases and J by 9 bases, leaving 15 bases between them. This CDR3 has 15 residues. The CDR3 loop is CASSQDTQGQGPQHF. The CDR3 bases are TGTGCCAGCAGCCAAGATACACAGGGCCAGGGGCCCCAGCATTTT.

The CDR3 protein is CASSHGQGATVNTIYF. The CDR3 DNA sequence: TGTGCCAGCAGCCACGGACAGGGGGCCACTGTAAACACCATATATTTT. This chain links TRBV7-9 with TRBJ1-3; 11 nucleotides agree with TRBD1. CDR3 length: 16 amino acids. V lost 5 bases, J lost 6 bases, and 9 bases stayed unmatched. CDR1 is SEHNR and CDR2 is FQNEAQ in the germline V gene (reference sequence).

This clone was observed a single time. The genes are TRBV6-5 and TRBJ1-4; unclear D gene. Trimming shortened V by 6 bases and J by 5 bases, and 16 bases separated the two germline ends. The CDR3 contains 15 residues. CDR1 is MNHEY, CDR2 SVGAGI, per germline. In DNA, the CDR3 is TGTGCCAGCAGCCTAGACGAGGGAAAAAATGAAAAACTGTTTTTT. It translates to CASSLDEGKNEKLFF.

The gene calls are TRBV15 and TRBJ2-3; the match to TRBD2 covers 8 bases. This CDR3 is 17 amino acids long. Germline-derived CDR1 and CDR2 are LNHNV and YYDKDF (reference sequence). V was pared by 0 bases and J by 5 bases, with 10 bases of the junction left unmatched. The CDR3 nucleotides are TGTGCCACCAGCAGAGATTACGGCGGGAGGTCGGGAGATACGCAGTATTTT. This gives the protein CATSRDYGGRSGDTQYF.

The gene calls are TRBV19 and TRBJ1-2, with 8 bases lining up with TRBD1. The CDR3 spans 14 residues. V lost 4 bases and J lost 4; bases outside the gene matches: 5. CDR1 and CDR2 (germline): LNHDA, SQIVND (reference sequence). As DNA, the CDR3 is TGTGCCAGTAGTACTGGACAGGGACTCTATGGCTACACCTTC. This sequence encodes CASSTGQGLYGYTF. The whole variable domain, remainder taken from reference TRBV19 and TRBJ1-2, is DGGITQSPKYLFRKEGQNVTLSCEQNLNHDAMYWYRQDPGQGLRLIYYSQIVNDFQKGDIAEGYSVSREKKESFPLTVTSAQKNPTAFYLCASSTGQGLYGYTFGSGTRLTVV.